These 10 T cell receptor beta chains originate from one sample sequenced in a study of diagnostic markers for celiac disease (dated by TCRdb to the early 2020s). The listed sequencing device is Illumina MiSeq. The reads went through TCRdb reprocessing, and each CDR3 protein sequence gets one entry with no DNA. This specimen's table enumerates about 1,300 distinct CDR3 sequences. About 13% of the sample is in the top ten clones. Material: either unsorted cells or a sorted T cell fraction (not recorded which). The receptors shown here come from a human donor. This table probably holds off-target reads from a library built for another chain.

The chain carries TRBV13 and TRBJ1-2; TCRdb indicates TRBD1, and absent DNA this call remains unverified. The CDR3 sequence is 15 residues long. Germline lookup yields CDR1 PRHDT and CDR2 FYEKMQ (reference sequence). Here the CDR3 reads CASSLAGDRIYGYTF.

The chain links TRBV4-3 to TRBJ1-2; there is no DNA to check the TCRdb D call of TRBD1. CDR1 is LGHNA, CDR2 YSLEER, per germline. The CDR3 extends over 15 amino acids. This chain's CDR3 is CASSQEEGADYGYTF.

The rearrangement links TRBV7-4 to TRBJ2-7; TCRdb's D call, TRBD1, is unchecked because there is no DNA. Germline V CDR1 and CDR2: SGHVT, SQSDAQ. The CDR3 runs 16 residues. The CDR3 spells CASSFLTGTGTYEQYF. Filled out from reference TRBV7-4 and TRBJ2-7, the complete variable domain reads GAGVSQSPRYKVAKRGRDVALRCDSISGHVTLYWYRQTLGQGSEVLTYSQSDAQRDKSGRPSGRFSAERPERSVSTLKIQRTEQGDSAVYLCASSFLTGTGTYEQYFGPGTRLTVT.

This chain connects TRBV11-2 to TRBJ2-2. CDR1 and CDR2 from the germline V gene are SGHAT and FQNNGV. The CDR3 length is 13 residues. The CDR3 reads CASSLDNTGELFF. Drawing the rest from reference TRBV11-2 and TRBJ2-2, the complete variable domain is EAGVAQSPRYKIIEKRQSVAFWCNPISGHATLYWYQQILGQGPKLLIQFQNNGVVDDSQLPKDRFSAERLKGVDSTLKIQPAKLEDSAVYLCASSLDNTGELFFGEGSRLTVL.

The CDR3 loop reads CAWSVMGINEKLFF. The rearrangement links TRBV30 to TRBJ1-4. CDR1 and CDR2 from the germline V gene are GTSNPN and SVGIG (reference sequence). The CDR3 has 14 amino acids.

The V gene is TRBV28, the J gene TRBJ2-1; TCRdb proposes TRBD1, but this gene call is untestable without DNA. CDR1 and CDR2 (germline): MDHEN, SYDVKM. CDR3 size: 13 residues. The CDR3 region is CASSPVTGGRQFF.

This CDR3 is CASSPQGLSQETQYF. The chain combines TRBV3-1 with TRBJ2-5; without DNA, the TCRdb call of TRBD2 cannot be checked. The V gene's germline CDR1 is LGHDT and CDR2 YNNKEL (reference sequence). The CDR3 loop spans 15 amino acids.

Considering frequency, this clonotype is medium-sized. The chain joins TRBV27 to TRBJ2-1; without DNA, the TCRdb call of TRBD1 cannot be checked. The CDR3 runs 12 residues. In germline, CDR1 is MNHEY, CDR2 SMNVEV (reference sequence). The chain's CDR3 is CASSYRGDEQFF.

The chain recombines TRBV20-1 with TRBJ1-1; as DNA is missing, the TRBD1 call by TCRdb cannot be tested. Per the germline V gene, CDR1 is DFQATT and CDR2 is SNEGSKA (reference sequence). This CDR3 has 14 amino acids. CDR3 sequence reads: CSAPCGAPREEAFF.

The CDR3 spells CASSFGAIGELFF. The J gene is TRBJ2-2, the V gene TRBV7-2; TCRdb's D call, TRBD1, is unchecked because there is no DNA. The CDR3 runs to 13 residues. The germline V gene has CDR1 SGHTA and CDR2 FQGNSA. Filled out from reference TRBV7-2 and TRBJ2-2, the complete variable domain reads GAGVSQSPSNKVTEKGKDVELRCDPISGHTALYWYRQSLGQGLEFLIYFQGNSAPDKSGLPSDRFSAERTGGSVSTLTIQRTQQEDSAVYLCASSFGAIGELFFGEGSRLTVL.